The 14 T cell receptor beta chains reported below all come from one sample, sequenced in a study of cytomegalovirus exposure and HLA in healthy donors. This PCR relied on a set of 60 Vbeta primers and 13 Jbeta primers. Profiled with immunoSEQ multiplex PCR; TCRdb holds only in-frame clones, not every one. The data hold roughly 200,000 clones, with roughly 76% observed a single time. Sequencing was carried out using PBMCs. These receptors all stem from a woman in her twenties or thirties in good health and CMV-seropositive.

The J gene is TRBJ2-1, the V gene TRBV28; no firm D call. Looked up from germline, CDR1 is MDHEN and CDR2 is SYDVKM. Trimming stripped 7 bases from V and 0 bases from J, with 13 bases between. The CDR3 contains 15 residues. CDR3 region: CASTTGLSSYNEQFF. CDR3 DNA: TGTGCCAGCACCACTGGTCTAAGCTCCTACAATGAGCAGTTCTTC.

J is TRBJ1-1 and V is TRBV25-1; TRBD1 might be the D (5 bases). Germline V gene data show CDR1 as MGHDK and CDR2 as SYGVNS. V was trimmed by 3 bases and J by 4 bases, leaving 12 bases between them. The CDR3 consists of 14 residues. CDR3 amino acids: CASSDGGRATEAFF. The CDR3, as DNA: TGTGCCAGCAGTGACGGCGGCAGGGCCACTGAAGCTTTCTTT.

CDR3 residues: CASTLGGAGYEQYF. In DNA form, the CDR3 reads TGTGCCAGCACCCTCGGGGGGGCCGGGTACGAGCAGTACTTC. This chain joins TRBV28 and TRBJ2-7, with 8 positions matching TRBD2. J was trimmed by 4 bases and V by 7 bases; bases with no gene match: 9. The CDR3 runs 14 residues. Germline V gene data show CDR1 as MDHEN and CDR2 as SYDVKM. The full variable domain, completed using reference TRBV28 and TRBJ2-7, is DVKVTQSSRYLVKRTGEKVFLECVQDMDHENMFWYRQDPGLGLRLIYFSYDVKMKEKGDIPEGYSVSREKKERFSLILESASTNQTSMYLCASTLGGAGYEQYFGPGTRLTVT.

This clone occurred a few times. The chain has TRBV19 and TRBJ1-1; possibly TRBD1 for D (6 bases). CDR3 length: 15 amino acids. Trimming shortened V by 3 bases and J by 4 bases, and 15 bases separated the two germline ends. Germline V CDR1 and CDR2: LNHDA, SQIVND (reference sequence). The CDR3, as DNA: TGTGCCAGTAGTATGACCCCAGGGGCTGTCACTGAAGCTTTCTTT. Protein sequence: CASSMTPGAVTEAFF.

J is TRBJ1-1 and V is TRBV6-1, with D maybe TRBD1 (6 bases). The CDR3 sequence is 15 residues long. Looked up from germline, CDR1 is MNHNS and CDR2 is SASEGT. V lost 4 bases, J lost 0 bases, and 12 bases lay in between. In DNA, the CDR3 is TGTGCCAGCAGTGTCAACAGGGATATGAACACTGAAGCTTTCTTT. Amino acid sequence: CASSVNRDMNTEAFF.

The V and J genes are TRBV19 and TRBJ2-7; TRBD2 matches at 7 bases. Germline V CDR1 and CDR2: LNHDA, SQIVND (reference sequence). Trimming removed 5 bases from V and 0 bases from J; junction bases left unmatched: 7. The length of the CDR3 is 15 residues. CDR3 nucleotide sequence: TGTGCCAGTAGTTGGGGCGGGGGTAGCTCCTACGAGCAGTACTTC. This gives the protein CASSWGGGSSYEQYF.

This clone was seen a single time. The chain joins TRBV5-1 to TRBJ1-1; a possible D gene is TRBD1 (6 bases). The ends were cut back, 2 bases at V and 6 bases at J, with 11 bases in the middle. The CDR3 covers 13 residues. Germline values: CDR1 SGHRS, CDR2 YFSETQ. CDR3 coding DNA: TGCGCCAGCAGCTTCGGGGGGCCGTCTGAAGCTTTCTTT. Translation gives CASSFGGPSEAFF.

CDR3 region: CAWSVRRADTQYF. In DNA form, the CDR3 reads TGTGCCTGGAGTGTACGCCGGGCAGATACGCAGTATTTT. This rearrangement joins TRBV30 to TRBJ2-3, with unresolved D. This CDR3 region has 13 residues. Trimming removed 0 bases from V and 4 bases from J, with 8 bases in between. Germline lookup yields CDR1 GTSNPN and CDR2 SVGIG (reference sequence).

The rearrangement joins TRBV29-1 to TRBJ2-3; 12 bases match TRBD2. The germline gives CDR1 SQVTM, CDR2 ANQGSEA. The CDR3 is made up of 15 amino acids. The V segment lost 3 bases and the J segment 2 bases; nucleotides outside the gene matches: 3. CDR3 nucleotide sequence: TGCAGCGTTGATGGACTAGCGGGGCCCACAGATACGCAGTATTTT. It specifies CSVDGLAGPTDTQYF.

The rearrangement links TRBV28 to TRBJ1-3; D possibly corresponds to TRBD1 (5 bases). Germline V lookup: CDR1 MDHEN, CDR2 SYDVKM. Trimming cost V 2 bases and J 0 bases, with 11 bases left between them. The CDR3 loop spans 16 amino acids. The CDR3 spells CASSLNKGYSGNTIYF. The CDR3 DNA reads TGTGCCAGCAGTTTAAATAAGGGGTACTCTGGAAACACCATATATTTT.

This clone was detected once. CDR3 nucleotide sequence: TGTGCCAGCAGCTTGCCAGCGCTCAACTACGAGCAGTACTTC. The encoded protein is CASSLPALNYEQYF. V gene TRBV5-8 combines with J gene TRBJ2-7; unclear D gene. The CDR3 length is 14 residues. Germline values: CDR1 SGHTS, CDR2 YDEGEE. The ends were cut back, 1 base at V and 3 bases at J, with 11 bases in the middle.

This clone was counted only a few times. The chain recombines TRBV4-1 with TRBJ2-1; 7 bases agree with TRBD2. The ends lost 7 bases at V and 9 bases at J; junction bases unmatched: 9. This CDR3 comprises 13 residues. Germline assignment: CDR1 MGHRA and CDR2 YSYEKL. The chain's CDR3 is CASTQPLASEQFF. The CDR3 region has the DNA TGCGCCAGCACCCAGCCACTAGCGTCTGAGCAGTTCTTC.

The chain has TRBV7-9 and TRBJ1-3; TRBD1 is a possible D gene (5 bases). Germline V gives CDR1 SEHNR, CDR2 FQNEAQ (reference sequence). Trimming left V 4 bases short and J 1 base short, with 14 bases between. This CDR3 is built from 16 residues. CDR3 residues: CASSSYRLTSGNTIYF. The CDR3 DNA follows: TGTGCCAGCAGCTCGTACAGGTTAACTTCTGGAAACACCATATATTTT. Full variable domain (outside the CDR3, taken from reference TRBV7-9 and TRBJ1-3): DTGVSQNPRHKITKRGQNVTFRCDPISEHNRLYWYRQTLGQGPEFLTYFQNEAQLEKSRLLSDRFSAERPKGSFSTLEIQRTEQGDSAMYLCASSSYRLTSGNTIYFGEGSWLTVV.

The V and J genes are TRBV7-2 and TRBJ1-2, with 7 nucleotides matching TRBD1. Germline V CDR1 and CDR2: SGHTA, FQGNSA. The CDR3 has 13 residues. Trimming removed 7 bases from V and 5 bases from J; junction bases left unmatched: 7. The CDR3, as DNA: TGTGCCAGCATCGGGACAGCGTCGTATGGCTACACCTTC. It is translated as CASIGTASYGYTF.